These 30 T cell receptor beta chains share one sample of origin, sequenced in a study of cytomegalovirus exposure and HLA in healthy donors. 13 Jbeta primers and 60 Vbeta primers were used for the PCR. Using immunoSEQ multiplex PCR, the repertoire was profiled, and TCRdb retains in-frame clones only, with some absent. This sample's table reports 150,000 to 200,000 clones. Material for sequencing was PBMCs. All receptors derive from a man aged 25 to 40 in good health and CMV-seronegative.

The gene calls are TRBV19 and TRBJ1-5, with D maybe TRBD1 (5 bases). The CDR3 length is 16 residues. Per germline, CDR1 LNHDA and CDR2 SQIVND (reference sequence). V was clipped by 4 bases and J by 2 bases, with 15 bases between them. CDR3 sequence: CASSKGVAGGNQPQHF. CDR3 DNA: TGTGCCAGTAGTAAAGGGGTGGCAGGAGGCAATCAGCCCCAGCATTTT.

The gene calls are TRBV14 and TRBJ1-4, with a weak D call TRBD1 (5 bases). Germline lookup yields CDR1 SGHDN and CDR2 FVKESK. The CDR3 covers 15 residues. Between the trimmed V and J ends, which lost 1 base and 8 bases, there was a span of 14 bases. Here the CDR3 reads CASSQGQGLVEKLFF. The CDR3 bases are TGTGCCAGCAGCCAAGGGCAGGGCCTAGTCGAAAAACTGTTTTTT. Complete variable domain (other parts from reference TRBV14 and TRBJ1-4): EAGVTQFPSHSVIEKGQTVTLRCDPISGHDNLYWYRRVMGKEIKFLLHFVKESKQDESGMPNNRFLAERTGGTYSTLKVQPAELEDSGVYFCASSQGQGLVEKLFFGSGTQLSVL.

The chain carries TRBV2 and TRBJ2-5, with 13 bases identical to TRBD2. Germline CDR1 reads SNHLY; CDR2 reads FYNNEI. The CDR3 has 13 residues. V gave up 6 bases and J gave up 5 bases; unmatched junction bases: 0. The DNA for the CDR3 is TGTGCCAGCAGGACTAGCGGGAGGGAGACCCAGTACTTC. Amino acid sequence: CASRTSGRETQYF.

The J gene is TRBJ2-5, the V gene TRBV28; 8 positions match TRBD2. The length of the CDR3 is 17 residues. Germline CDR1 MDHEN, CDR2 SYDVKM. Germline trimming cut 3 bases from V and 4 bases from J; bases unmatched to any gene: 13. CDR3 sequence reads: CASSLNGLATGRETQYF. The CDR3 DNA sequence: TGTGCCAGCAGTTTGAACGGACTAGCCACGGGGCGAGAGACCCAGTACTTC.

The chain combines TRBV28 with TRBJ2-7; D might be TRBD2 (7 bases). Trimming shortened V by 8 bases and J by 7 bases, and 27 bases separated the two germline ends. The length of the CDR3 is 16 residues. CDR1 MDHEN and CDR2 SYDVKM come from the germline V gene. The chain's CDR3 is CASSAHPRGARGEQYF. CDR3 DNA sequence: TGTGCCAGCTCCGCCCACCCTCGGGGGGCTCGGGGGGAGCAGTACTTC.

V and J are TRBV4-1 and TRBJ2-3; D is possibly TRBD2 (6 bases). Germline values: CDR1 MGHRA, CDR2 YSYEKL. This CDR3 comprises 17 residues. V lost 0 bases and J 4 bases, leaving 17 bases between the germline ends. CDR3 region: CASSQDEAAGYADTQYF. DNA for the CDR3: TGCGCCAGCAGCCAAGACGAAGCGGCGGGATACGCAGATACGCAGTATTTT.

The V gene is TRBV7-2, the J gene TRBJ1-5; D is undetermined. This CDR3 is 15 amino acids long. Trimming shortened V by 1 base and J by 4 bases, and 11 bases separated the two germline ends. The V gene's germline CDR1 is SGHTA and CDR2 FQGNSA. Here the CDR3 DNA reads TGTGCCAGCAGCTTAGTGGCGGCAGCTAATCAGCCCCAGCATTTT. The encoded protein is CASSLVAAANQPQHF.

J is TRBJ1-1 and V is TRBV6-5; no firm D call. Looked up from germline, CDR1 is MNHEY and CDR2 is SVGAGI. The CDR3 sequence is 13 residues long. Trimming cost V 5 bases and J 1 base, with 8 bases left between them. CDR3 protein: CASSPTANTEAFF. The DNA for the CDR3 is TGTGCCAGCAGTCCTACAGCGAACACTGAAGCTTTCTTT.

The chain links TRBV10-2 to TRBJ1-5, with 8 bases lining up with TRBD1. This CDR3 spans 15 amino acids. V lost 4 bases, J lost 7 bases, and 9 bases stayed unmatched. The germline CDR1 and CDR2 sequences are WSHSY and SAAADI. In DNA, the CDR3 is TGCGCCAGCAGTGGGCCGACAGGGGTTGGGCAGCCCCAGCATTTT. Translation: CASSGPTGVGQPQHF.

The chain links TRBV30 to TRBJ2-7, with 7 positions matching TRBD1. The junction had 5 bases not matched to a gene; V was cut back by 3 bases and J by 9 bases. Per germline, CDR1 GTSNPN and CDR2 SVGIG (reference sequence). The CDR3 contains 11 residues. Here the CDR3 reads CAWRVTGAQYF. In nucleotides, the CDR3 is TGTGCCTGGAGGGTAACAGGGGCGCAGTACTTC.

This chain joins TRBV9 and TRBJ1-1; a possible D gene is TRBD1 (5 bases). The CDR3 has 13 residues. Germline CDR1 reads SGDLS; CDR2 reads YYNGEE. V was cut by 0 bases and J by 6 bases, with 9 bases left in between. This chain's CDR3 is CASSVGQGSEAFF. CDR3 sequence (DNA): TGTGCCAGCAGCGTAGGGCAGGGTTCTGAAGCTTTCTTT.

The chain is built from TRBV27 and TRBJ2-1, with TRBD2 identical over 9 bases. The junction had 14 bases not matched to a gene; V was cut back by 2 bases and J by 0 bases. From germline, CDR1 is MNHEY and CDR2 SMNVEV (reference sequence). The CDR3 is 20 residues long. The chain's CDR3 is CASSLTEAGGNVGSYNEQFF. The CDR3, as DNA: TGTGCCAGCAGTTTAACCGAGGCGGGAGGGAACGTCGGCTCCTACAATGAGCAGTTCTTC.

The chain couples TRBV9 to TRBJ2-7, with 13 bases identical to TRBD2. V was clipped by 4 bases and J by 0 bases; unmatched bases: 4. The CDR3 runs to 16 residues. Germline V gene lookup returns CDR1 SGDLS and CDR2 YYNGEE. The CDR3 loop reads CASSPGTSGDSYEQYF. The CDR3 bases are TGTGCCAGCAGCCCGGGGACTAGCGGGGACTCCTACGAGCAGTACTTC.

The chain carries TRBV18 and TRBJ1-1; D uncertain. The germline V and J ends were trimmed by 3 bases and 1 base, with 9 bases remaining between them. The CDR3 runs 14 residues. CDR1 is KGHSH and CDR2 is LQKENI in the germline V gene. The CDR3 here is CASSPPPGNTEAFF. The CDR3 nucleotides are TGTGCCAGCTCACCGCCCCCAGGGAACACTGAAGCTTTCTTT.

The V and J genes are TRBV7-9 and TRBJ1-2; D gene unclear. Trimming cost V 0 bases and J 3 bases, with 8 bases left between them. Germline assignment: CDR1 SEHNR and CDR2 FQNEAQ (reference sequence). The CDR3 runs to 14 residues. CDR3 coding DNA: TGTGCCAGCAGCTTAGCGCTAGTGGACTATGGCTACACCTTC. This encodes CASSLALVDYGYTF.

This chain connects TRBV18 to TRBJ1-6; D might be TRBD1 (5 bases). Trimming pared 3 bases from V and 6 bases from J, leaving 21 bases between. CDR1 is KGHSH and CDR2 is LQKENI in the germline V gene. CDR3 size: 18 residues. CDR3 sequence: CASSPLPGRAAINSPLHF. CDR3 coding DNA: TGTGCCAGCTCACCTCTCCCGGGCAGGGCGGCTATTAATTCACCCCTCCACTTT.

J is TRBJ1-2 and V is TRBV11-2; no firm D call. This CDR3 contains 12 residues. CDR1 is SGHAT and CDR2 is FQNNGV in the germline V gene. Trimming shortened V by 5 bases and J by 6 bases, and 10 bases separated the two germline ends. The CDR3 sequence is CASSQLRNGYTF. CDR3 in DNA: TGTGCCAGCAGCCAGTTGAGGAATGGCTACACCTTC.

This chain joins TRBV4-2 and TRBJ1-1; maybe TRBD1 (6 bases). Trimming took off 0 bases at V and 1 base at J, with 9 bases between the two ends. This CDR3 spans 15 amino acids. The germline gives CDR1 LGHNA, CDR2 YNFKEQ. In DNA form, the CDR3 reads TGTGCCAGCAGCCAAGATCAGGGGCGGAACACTGAAGCTTTCTTT. Its protein product is CASSQDQGRNTEAFF.

V and J are TRBV13 and TRBJ2-2, with D maybe TRBD1 (7 bases). CDR1 and CDR2 (germline): PRHDT, FYEKMQ (reference sequence). CDR3 size: 14 residues. V lost 5 bases and J 8 bases, leaving 15 bases between the germline ends. CDR3 DNA sequence: TGTGCCAGCAGCCGACAGGGACTTTTGGGGGAGCTGTTTTTT. This sequence encodes CASSRQGLLGELFF.

The chain recombines TRBV7-2 with TRBJ2-5; 8 nucleotides line up with TRBD1. Germline assignment: CDR1 SGHTA and CDR2 FQGNSA. The CDR3 contains 15 residues. With V trimmed by 3 bases and J by 1 base, 4 bases remained unmatched. The CDR3 DNA reads as TGTGCCAGCAGCTTCAGGGGGCCAACCCAAGAGACCCAGTACTTC. Translation: CASSFRGPTQETQYF.

The chain employs TRBV10-3 and TRBJ2-7, with a possible D match to TRBD2 (6 bases). The CDR3 is 15 amino acids. Germline lookup yields CDR1 ENHRY and CDR2 SYGVKD. Trimming took off 4 bases at V and 5 bases at J, with 18 bases between the two ends. The CDR3 DNA reads TGTGCCATCAGTGCCCCGGGACTGGCTTTCAACGAGCAGTACTTC. This codes for CAISAPGLAFNEQYF.

V usage is TRBV6-5 and J usage is TRBJ1-5; TRBD1 is a possible D gene (5 bases). Germline V CDR1 and CDR2: MNHEY, SVGAGI. V lost 6 bases and J lost 7, with 19 bases in between. The CDR3 runs 15 residues. The CDR3 DNA reads as TGTGCCAGCAGATCTGCGGGGGTTTTATCGCAGCCCCAGCATTTT. Translating gives CASRSAGVLSQPQHF.

V usage is TRBV7-9 and J usage is TRBJ1-2; TRBD1 aligns across 11 bases. CDR3 length: 14 amino acids. CDR1 is SEHNR, CDR2 FQNEAQ, per germline (reference sequence). Trimming at V came to 5 bases and at J to 8 bases, leaving 7 bases not matched to a gene. The CDR3 sequence is CASSRGQGAGGYTF. The CDR3 DNA sequence: TGTGCCAGCAGCCGCGGACAGGGGGCAGGAGGCTACACCTTC.

The CDR3 bases are TGTGCCAGAGGCAGGGACAGGGGGACCGAGCAGTACTTC. Encoded protein: CARGRDRGTEQYF. This rearrangement joins TRBV2 to TRBJ2-7; TRBD1 aligns across 11 bases. J was trimmed by 6 bases and V by 9 bases; bases with no gene match: 7. The germline CDR1 and CDR2 sequences are SNHLY and FYNNEI. The CDR3 runs 13 residues.

The rearrangement uses TRBV27 and TRBJ1-4, with D unresolved. Looked up from germline, CDR1 is MNHEY and CDR2 is SMNVEV (reference sequence). The CDR3 is made up of 14 amino acids. Trimming pared 6 bases from V and 1 base from J, leaving 9 bases between. The CDR3 here is CASRLTETNEKLFF. The DNA for the CDR3 is TGTGCCAGCAGGCTGACTGAAACTAATGAAAAACTGTTTTTT. The full variable domain, rest sourced from reference TRBV27 and TRBJ1-4, is EAQVTQNPRYLITVTGKKLTVTCSQNMNHEYMSWYRQDPGLGLRQIYYSMNVEVTDKGDVPEGYKVSRKEKRNFPLILESPSPNQTSLYFCASRLTETNEKLFFGSGTQLSVL.

V is TRBV14 and J is TRBJ1-6; 8 nucleotides line up with TRBD1. The CDR3 length is 15 residues. V dropped 3 bases and J dropped 8; count of bases not matched to a gene: 6. Germline V gene data show CDR1 as SGHDN and CDR2 as FVKESK. The CDR3 coding sequence is TGTGCCAGCAGCCAGGTACAGGGGGGGCATTCACCCCTCCACTTT. Translation: CASSQVQGGHSPLHF.

The chain has TRBV29-1 and TRBJ1-2; 8 nucleotides match TRBD1. The CDR3 covers 12 residues. The ends lost 7 bases at V and 4 bases at J; junction bases unmatched: 5. Germline assignment: CDR1 SQVTM and CDR2 ANQGSEA. CDR3 DNA: TGCAGCGCACGGACAGGGCCCTATGGCTACACCTTC. Its translation: CSARTGPYGYTF.

This chain joins TRBV6-5 and TRBJ1-5, with D possibly being TRBD1 (6 bases). V shed 0 bases and J shed 1 base, with 7 bases lying between them. The CDR3 runs to 15 residues. Germline V gene data show CDR1 as MNHEY and CDR2 as SVGAGI. CDR3 nucleotides: TGTGCCAGCAGTTACTCGGACAGAAGCAATCAGCCCCAGCATTTT. As protein: CASSYSDRSNQPQHF.

V and J are TRBV27 and TRBJ2-7; D is unclear. V lost 4 bases and J 0 bases, leaving 13 bases between the germline ends. Germline V gene lookup returns CDR1 MNHEY and CDR2 SMNVEV (reference sequence). This CDR3 region has 15 residues. This CDR3 is CASSSLQAFSYEQYF. The CDR3 nucleotides read TGTGCCAGCAGTTCCCTCCAAGCGTTCTCCTACGAGCAGTACTTC.

The chain has TRBV7-7 and TRBJ2-5; TRBD2 matches 7 bases. This CDR3 is built from 15 residues. The V gene end was trimmed by 1 base and the J gene end by 6 bases; junction bases not matched to a gene: 8. The germline V gene has CDR1 SSHAT and CDR2 FNYEAQ (reference sequence). CDR3 sequence reads: CASSLGRETRQTQYF. The CDR3 DNA sequence: TGTGCCAGCAGCTTAGGGCGGGAGACTCGCCAGACCCAGTACTTC. The variable domain in full, with the rest retrieved from reference TRBV7-7 and TRBJ2-5, is GAGVSQSPRYKVTKRGQDVTLRCDPISSHATLYWYQQALGQGPEFLTYFNYEAQPDKSGLPSDRFSAERPEGSISTLTIQRTEQRDSAMYRCASSLGRETRQTQYFGPGTRLLVL.